The 17 T cell receptor beta chains given below trace back to one sample, sequenced in a study of blood T cells in healthy people across ages. Then a second PCR, running about 7 to 11 cycles, was carried out with a sample-barcoded 5' primer and a J-beta primer mix. TCRdb fed the 5' RACE reads into MiXCR, producing one record per CDR3 protein. The sample shows 700,000 to 950,000 distinct CDR3 sequences, 35% to 45% of them seen only once. The sequenced sample was blood. The receptors come from a woman aged 60-75 years in good health.

The CDR3 spells CASNPPGSEETQYF. Written as DNA, the CDR3 is TGTGCCAGCAACCCCCCCGGGAGCGAAGAGACCCAGTACTTC. The genes are TRBV28 and TRBJ2-5, with D possibly TRBD2 on 6 matching bases. The germline V gene has CDR1 MDHEN and CDR2 SYDVKM. CDR3 length: 14 residues. V was shortened by 7 bases and J by 3 bases, with 15 bases between the two germline ends.

The chain links TRBV3-1 to TRBJ2-3; D is undetermined. V dropped 4 bases and J dropped 4 bases, with 15 bases sitting between them. CDR1 and CDR2 from the germline V gene are LGHDT and YNNKEL (reference sequence). The CDR3 spans 15 residues. The CDR3 spells CASSLNVGPADTQYF. The CDR3, as DNA: TGTGCCAGCAGCCTCAACGTCGGGCCCGCAGATACGCAGTATTTT.

This clonotype occurred a few times. V is TRBV20-1 and J is TRBJ2-5, with 10 positions matching TRBD2. V lost 5 bases and J lost 5; bases outside the gene matches: 8. There are 14 residues in the CDR3. Germline V lookup: CDR1 DFQATT, CDR2 SNEGSKA (reference sequence). CDR3 coding DNA: TGCAGTGCTTTGAGGACTAGCGGTGGGGAGACCCAGTACTTC. Amino acid sequence: CSALRTSGGETQYF.

This clonotype was detected a few times. This chain connects TRBV12-3 or TRBV12-4 to TRBJ1-2; 7 nucleotides line up with TRBD1. The CDR3 length is 17 residues. V lost 1 base to trimming and J lost 5 bases; unmatched junction nucleotides: 13. CDR3 DNA sequence: TGTGCCAGCAGTTTAGTGGCTGAAACAGGGGCTGGGTATGGCTACACCTTC. Translating it yields CASSLVAETGAGYGYTF.

The genes are TRBV5-1 and TRBJ2-6; D remains unclear. CDR1 is SGHRS and CDR2 is YFSETQ in the germline V gene. This CDR3 spans 15 amino acids. Trimming removed 4 bases from V and 0 bases from J, with 8 bases in between. The CDR3 protein is CASSPPRSGANVLTF. DNA of the CDR3: TGCGCCAGCAGCCCCCCGCGCTCTGGGGCCAACGTCCTGACTTTC.

The rearrangement uses TRBV20-1 and TRBJ2-1; 14 nucleotides align to TRBD2. The CDR3 is 14 residues long. CDR1 DFQATT and CDR2 SNEGSKA come from the germline V gene (reference sequence). The ends lost 5 bases at V and 7 bases at J; junction bases unmatched: 4. CDR3 in DNA: TGCAGTGCTTACGGACTAGCGGGGGGTAATGAGCAGTTCTTC. Protein product: CSAYGLAGGNEQFF.

In this sample, this clonotype turned up a few times. The chain is built from TRBV9 and TRBJ2-3, with D unclear. V gave up 4 bases and J gave up 3 bases, with 18 bases separating them. The length of the CDR3 is 16 residues. Germline V gives CDR1 SGDLS, CDR2 YYNGEE. CDR3 region: CASSYFLGMETDTQYF. In DNA, the CDR3 is TGTGCCAGCAGCTACTTTCTAGGGATGGAAACAGATACGCAGTATTTT.

The gene calls are TRBV6-4 and TRBJ2-7; 8 nucleotides agree with TRBD1. The germline V gene encodes CDR1 MRHNA and CDR2 SNTAGT. Unmatched junction bases numbered 10, after V lost 5 bases and J lost 7 bases. CDR3 length: 14 amino acids. The CDR3 bases are TGTGCCAGCAGTCCTGGACAGGGAGGTGAGGAGCAGTACTTC. It yields the protein CASSPGQGGEEQYF.

This clonotype was counted a few times. V is TRBV6-5 and J is TRBJ2-4; possible D gene TRBD1, 6 bases. The DNA end is a closer match to TRBJ2-7, so the J assignment may be wrong. Germline CDR1 MNHEY, CDR2 SVGAGI. The CDR3 contains 14 residues. Written as DNA, the CDR3 is TGTGCCAGCAGTTACTCGGGTACAGGGACCGAGCAGTACTTC. Amino acid sequence: CASSYSGTGTEQYF.

This clonotype was seen repeatedly, ten times or more. The chain uses TRBV29-1 and TRBJ2-1, with a tentative D call TRBD1 (5 bases). CDR1 and CDR2 (germline): SQVTM, ANQGSEA. This CDR3 region has 12 residues. V shed 3 bases and J shed 11 bases, with 14 bases lying between them. The CDR3 DNA follows: TGCAGCGTTGAGACAGCCTCGGCCCAGCAGTTCTTC. This translates into CSVETASAQQFF.

Only a few counts were recorded for this clonotype. This chain connects TRBV6-5 to TRBJ2-6; D perhaps matches TRBD1 (6 bases). Germline-derived CDR1 and CDR2 are MNHEY and SVGAGI. V was cut by 0 bases and J by 0 bases, with 15 bases left in between. CDR3 length: 19 amino acids. CDR3 bases: TGTGCCAGCAGTTACTCGATAGGGACATCACCCTCTGGGGCCAACGTCCTGACTTTC. Translation gives CASSYSIGTSPSGANVLTF.

This clonotype has only a few counts. This sequence joins TRBV24-1 and TRBJ2-7, with 8 nucleotides matching TRBD1. With V trimmed by 3 bases and J by 5 bases, 2 bases remained unmatched. Per germline, CDR1 KGHDR and CDR2 SFDVKD. The CDR3 is made up of 13 amino acids. This CDR3 reads CATSDQGAHEQYF. The CDR3 coding sequence is TGTGCCACCAGTGATCAGGGGGCTCACGAGCAGTACTTC.

The genes are TRBV12-3 or TRBV12-4 and TRBJ1-5; TRBD1 is a possible D gene (6 bases). V was pared by 6 bases and J by 3 bases, with 15 bases between. This CDR3 is built from 15 residues. The CDR3, as DNA: TGTGCCAGCAGCTCCACAGGGACTTCCAATCAGCCCCAGCATTTT. It specifies CASSSTGTSNQPQHF.

This clonotype was recorded a few times. This rearrangement joins TRBV6-6 to TRBJ2-7; TRBD2 matches at 7 bases. V gave up 5 bases and J gave up 5 bases; unmatched junction bases: 6. Germline V gene sequence: CDR1 MNHNY, CDR2 SVGAGI (reference sequence). CDR3 length: 13 amino acids. DNA of the CDR3: TGTGCCAGCAGTCCGCGGGGGTCGAACGAGCAGTACTTC. Translation gives CASSPRGSNEQYF.

In this sample, this clonotype turned up a few times. This chain links TRBV19 with TRBJ2-1, with 15 bases identical to TRBD2. CDR1 and CDR2 from the germline V gene are LNHDA and SQIVND (reference sequence). The V and J ends lost 5 bases and 8 bases, in that order; junction bases with no gene match: 4. This CDR3 is built from 15 residues. CDR3 sequence (DNA): TGTGCCAGTAGTGGACTAGCGGGAGGGGGGGATGAGCAGTTCTTC. Translation gives CASSGLAGGGDEQFF.

J is TRBJ1-4 and V is TRBV10-3, with 7 bases matching TRBD1. There are 17 residues in the CDR3. Per the germline V gene, CDR1 is ENHRY and CDR2 is SYGVKD. V dropped 2 bases and J dropped 3; count of bases not matched to a gene: 9. CDR3: CAISERQGPAANEKLFF. Written as DNA, the CDR3 is TGTGCCATCAGTGAGCGACAGGGACCCGCGGCTAATGAAAAACTGTTTTTT.

As regards this clonotype: The junction shows a germline mismatch at one end, possibly a read error. V and J are TRBV12-3 or TRBV12-4 and TRBJ2-3, with 8 bases identical to TRBD2. This CDR3 spans 15 amino acids. The chain's CDR3 is CASSLLGLAADMQYF. The CDR3 DNA reads as TGTGCCAGCAGCCTTCTAGGACTAGCAGCAGATATGCAGTATTTT.